The entry that follows covers one T cell receptor beta chain sequence. The junction differs from germline at one of its ends, possibly a read error. Germline V gives CDR1 SGHAT, CDR2 FQDESV (reference sequence). The CDR3 has 16 residues. These data originate in a study of blood T cells in healthy people across ages. Then a second PCR, running about 6 to 12 cycles, was carried out with a sample-barcoded 5' primer and a J-beta primer mix. Every cDNA was tagged by a template-switch adaptor with 12 random nucleotides. Via MiXCR, TCRdb re-called the 5' RACE reads, giving one row per CDR3 protein. The sample includes about 1.5 million distinct CDR3 sequences, 42% of them seen just once.

V and J are TRBV11-1 and TRBJ2-6, with D possibly called TRBD1 or TRBD2 (5 bases each). The specimen was blood. The clonotype was recovered from a young woman in good health. CDR3 in amino acids: CASSLTSSSGAHVLTF. The CDR3 DNA reads TGTGCCAGCAGCTTAACGTCTAGCTCTGGGGCCCACGTCCTGACTTTC.